Included here is one T cell receptor (beta chain) sequence, with context. The antigen remains undetermined. Purification of the CD8+ and CD4+ T cells relied on negative isolation, and TEMRA cells underwent FACS enrichment. Germline assignment: CDR1 MNHEY and CDR2 SVGAGI. The V segment lost 8 bases and the J segment 7 bases; nucleotides outside the gene matches: 4. This CDR3 has 11 residues. This sample is drawn from a study of CD8 T cells in Susac syndrome. When the RNA was reverse transcribed, random hexamers were used with an input of about 0.45 to 1 ug. TCRdb redid the calling of the immunoSEQ multiplex PCR reads with MiXCR, one entry per CDR3 protein. The sample lists about 130,000 distinct CDR3 sequences; about 95% were seen once. Whole-study results and caveats: It was acknowledged by the study that relatively few individuals were included in its TCR sequencing and HLA analysis.

The sequenced sample was CD4+ T cells from PBMCs. J is TRBJ2-7 and V is TRBV6-5; 8 nucleotides match TRBD1. This TCR was sampled from a human donor in good health. CDR3 DNA: TGTGCCAGCGGGGACAGGCAAGAGCAGTACTTC. This translates into CASGDRQEQYF.